This T cell receptor beta chain is from a study of breast tumors, draining lymph nodes, adjacent tissues. Study-wide results and limits: Tumors had less TCR diversity than lymph nodes, more than nontumor tissue. Luminal-like breast cancer showed significantly greater tumor-nontumor repertoire similarity than basal-like breast cancer did.

Comment on this clonotype: What it binds is unknown. Germline and junction disagree at one end, which may indicate a read error.

Using its own MiXCR run on the multiplex PCR reads, TCRdb lists one record per CDR3 protein. The data contain over 15,000 distinct CDR3 sequences, 52% of them seen just once; the ten biggest clones take up 16%. The germline gives CDR1 LGHDT, CDR2 YNNKEL (reference sequence). There are 15 residues in the CDR3. Sequenced input: tumor-adjacent breast tissue. The chain combines TRBV3-1 with TRBJ1-6, with a possible D match to TRBD1 (6 bases). This receptor was obtained from a female donor with breast cancer. Some clones in this sample may be carry-over from other donors' samples. CDR3 protein: CASSQDTKGVSPLHF. The CDR3 nucleotides read TGTGCCAGCAGCCAAGATACCAAGGGGGTTTCACCTCTCCACTTT.